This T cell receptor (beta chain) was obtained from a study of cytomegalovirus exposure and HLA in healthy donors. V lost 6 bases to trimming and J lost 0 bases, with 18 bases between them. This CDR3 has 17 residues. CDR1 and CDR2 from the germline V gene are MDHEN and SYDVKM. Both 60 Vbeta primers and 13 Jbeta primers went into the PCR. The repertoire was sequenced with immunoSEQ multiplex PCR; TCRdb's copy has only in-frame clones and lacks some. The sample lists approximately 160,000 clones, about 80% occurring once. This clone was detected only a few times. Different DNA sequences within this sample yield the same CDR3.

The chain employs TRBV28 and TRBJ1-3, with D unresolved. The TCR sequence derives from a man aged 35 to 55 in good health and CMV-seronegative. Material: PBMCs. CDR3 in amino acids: CASRLNSGLSSGNTIYF. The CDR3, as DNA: TGTGCCAGCAGGCTGAATTCGGGTCTGAGCTCTGGAAACACCATATATTTT.